What follows is one T cell receptor (beta chain) and its context. It was uncontrolled infection, other autoimmune disease, pregnancy or lactation that excluded patients. The data belong to a study of T cells in Graves' hyperthyroidism and ophthalmopathy. As for the study in general: Peripheral blood was obtained at initial diagnosis, preceding any treatment.

CDR1 LGHNA and CDR2 YNFKEQ come from the germline V gene. With 0 bases clipped from V and 4 bases from J, the junction kept 4 bases outside the gene matches. The CDR3 extends over 16 amino acids. Amplified TCR beta CDR3 regions derived from RNA transcripts. The HTBI primer set served for first-round RT-PCR of the TCR CDR3. TCRdb re-derived calls from the multiplex PCR reads in MiXCR, one entry per CDR3 protein. The repertoire holds roughly 530,000 distinct CDR3 sequences, with approximately 17% as singletons. The sample comprised blood. V usage is TRBV4-2 and J usage is TRBJ2-1, with TRBD1 matching 9 bases. This TCR came from a woman aged 18-29 years with Graves' ophthalmopathy. CDR3 DNA sequence: TGTGCCAGCAGCCAAGAAGAAGGACAGGGGTACAATGAGCAGTTCTTC. The encoded protein is CASSQEEGQGYNEQFF.